In its sample, the clone carrying this TCR beta chain was seen many times. The antigen remains undetermined. These data come from a study of T cell repertoires in cytomegalovirus infection. Points from the study as a whole: HLA-C-restricted TCR beta clonotypes specific for CMV led the ex vivo response.

Germline CDR1 MNHEY, CDR2 SVGEGT. This CDR3 has 12 residues. V lost 4 bases, J lost 5 bases, and 8 bases lay in between. TCRdb re-called the reads through MiXCR, storing one row per CDR3 protein. The top ten hold roughly 10% of the sample, which has around 440,000 distinct CDR3 sequences, roughly 10% seen once. Sequenced material: PBMCs. The receptor was derived from a human donor in good health (CMV status not recorded). Some clones in this sample may be carry-over from other donors' samples. The chain is built from TRBV6-2 or TRBV6-3 and TRBJ2-5; maybe TRBD2 (6 bases). The CDR3 here is CASSSSGETQYF. The CDR3 nucleotides are TGTGCCAGCAGTTCGAGCGGGGAGACCCAGTACTTC.